This record concerns one T cell receptor (beta chain) sequence. The germline CDR1 and CDR2 sequences are MNHEY and SMNVEV (reference sequence). The J segment lost 5 bases and the V segment lost 3 bases, leaving 11 bases of the junction unmatched. This CDR3 has 17 residues. The source of the sample is a study of blood T cell repertoires in COVID-19. For the study at large: Whether acute or convalescent, the COVID-19 samples came from the United States, Italy and Spain. T cells, B-cell-depleted T cells, or PBMCs supplied cDNA or gDNA.

Original handling: Nucleated cell number was recorded as an estimate derived from reference gene primer amplification. The table came from immunoSEQ multiplex PCR; TCRdb's copy has only in-frame clones and leaves some out. That table is the source of V, J and clone size, and D and trimming were worked out from the DNA. The data contain 150,000 to 200,000 clones, roughly nine tenths of them seen just once; the ten biggest clones take up 9.5% to 12%. This sequence joins TRBV27 and TRBJ2-2; 8 positions match TRBD1. This receptor was obtained from a woman aged 60-75 years with COVID-19, enrolled during active disease. Material: peripheral blood. In DNA form, the CDR3 reads TGTGCCAGCAGTTTGTTGGGGGACAGGAGGAGAACCGGGGAGCTGTTTTTT. Encoded protein: CASSLLGDRRRTGELFF.